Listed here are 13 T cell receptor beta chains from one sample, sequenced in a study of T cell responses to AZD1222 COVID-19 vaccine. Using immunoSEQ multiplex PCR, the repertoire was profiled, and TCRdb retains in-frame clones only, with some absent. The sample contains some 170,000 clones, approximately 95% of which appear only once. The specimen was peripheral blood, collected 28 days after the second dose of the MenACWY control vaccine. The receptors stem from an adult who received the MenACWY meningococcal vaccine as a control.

This chain's CDR3 is CASSQEYLSTDTQYF. In DNA form, the CDR3 reads TGCGCCAGCAGCCAAGAATACTTGAGCACAGATACGCAGTATTTT. The chain has TRBV4-3 and TRBJ2-3; D uncertain. V gave up 0 bases and J gave up 0 bases, with 7 bases separating them. CDR3 size: 15 residues. Per the germline V gene, CDR1 is LGHNA and CDR2 is YSLEER.

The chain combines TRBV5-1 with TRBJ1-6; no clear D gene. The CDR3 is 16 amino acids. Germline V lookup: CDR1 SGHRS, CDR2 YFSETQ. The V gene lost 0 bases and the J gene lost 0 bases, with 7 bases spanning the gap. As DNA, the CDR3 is TGCGCCAGCAGCTTGGATGCCAGCTCCTATAATTCACCCCTCCACTTT. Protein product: CASSLDASSYNSPLHF.

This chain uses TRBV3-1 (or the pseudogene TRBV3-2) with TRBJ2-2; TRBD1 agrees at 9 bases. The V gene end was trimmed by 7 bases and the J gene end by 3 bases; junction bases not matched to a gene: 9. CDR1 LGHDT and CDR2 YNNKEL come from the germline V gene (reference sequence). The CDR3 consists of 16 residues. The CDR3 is CASTFRDRGYTGELFF. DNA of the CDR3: TGTGCCAGCACCTTCCGCGACAGGGGGTACACCGGGGAGCTGTTTTTT.

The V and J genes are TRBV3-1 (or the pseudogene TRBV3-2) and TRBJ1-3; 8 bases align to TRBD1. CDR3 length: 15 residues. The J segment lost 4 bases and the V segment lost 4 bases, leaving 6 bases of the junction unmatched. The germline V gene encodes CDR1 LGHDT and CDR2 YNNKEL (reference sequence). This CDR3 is CASSPQGGSGNTIYF. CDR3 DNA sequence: TGTGCCAGCAGCCCACAGGGGGGCTCCGGAAACACCATATATTTT.

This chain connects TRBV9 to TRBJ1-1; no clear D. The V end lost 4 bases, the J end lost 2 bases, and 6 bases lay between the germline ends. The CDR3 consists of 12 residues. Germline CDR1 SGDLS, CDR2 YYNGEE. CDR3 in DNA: TGTGCCAGCAGCCAATCCAACACTGAAGCTTTCTTT. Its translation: CASSQSNTEAFF.

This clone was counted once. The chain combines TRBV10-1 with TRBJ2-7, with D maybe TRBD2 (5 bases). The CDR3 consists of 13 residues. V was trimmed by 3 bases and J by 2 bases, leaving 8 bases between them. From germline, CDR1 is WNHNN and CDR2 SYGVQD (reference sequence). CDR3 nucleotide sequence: TGCGCCAGCAGTGACCCCGGGACCTACGAGCAGTACTTC. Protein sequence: CASSDPGTYEQYF.

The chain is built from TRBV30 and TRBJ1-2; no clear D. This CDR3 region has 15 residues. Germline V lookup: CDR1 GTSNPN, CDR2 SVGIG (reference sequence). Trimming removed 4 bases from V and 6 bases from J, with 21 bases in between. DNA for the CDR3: TGTGCCTGGAATTTTGCGGGCGTGAAGCCTGATGGCTACACCTTC. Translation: CAWNFAGVKPDGYTF.

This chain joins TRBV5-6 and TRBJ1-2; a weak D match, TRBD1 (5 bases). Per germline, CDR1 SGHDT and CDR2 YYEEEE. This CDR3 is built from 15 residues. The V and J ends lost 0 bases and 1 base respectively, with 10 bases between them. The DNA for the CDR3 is TGTGCCAGCAGCTTGGTGGCAGGGCGTAACTATGGCTACACCTTC. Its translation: CASSLVAGRNYGYTF.

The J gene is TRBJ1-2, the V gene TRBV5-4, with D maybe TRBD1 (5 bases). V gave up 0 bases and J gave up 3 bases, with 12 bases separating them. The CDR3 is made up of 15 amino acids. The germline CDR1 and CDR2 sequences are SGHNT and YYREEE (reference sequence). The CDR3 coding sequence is TGTGCCAGCAGCTTGGATTGGGGGACTGACTATGGCTACACCTTC. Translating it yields CASSLDWGTDYGYTF.

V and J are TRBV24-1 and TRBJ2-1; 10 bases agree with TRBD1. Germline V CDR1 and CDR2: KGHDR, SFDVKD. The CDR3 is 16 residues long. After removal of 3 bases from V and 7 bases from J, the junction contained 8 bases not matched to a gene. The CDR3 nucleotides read TGTGCCACCAGTGATCCTCTCGGGACAGGGGCTAATGAGCAGTTCTTC. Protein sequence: CATSDPLGTGANEQFF.

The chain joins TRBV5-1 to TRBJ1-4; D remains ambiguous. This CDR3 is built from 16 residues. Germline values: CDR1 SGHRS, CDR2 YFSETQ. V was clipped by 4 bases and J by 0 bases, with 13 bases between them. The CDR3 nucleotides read TGCGCCAGCAGCCCCACTGTAACTGCAACTAATGAAAAACTGTTTTTT. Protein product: CASSPTVTATNEKLFF.

CDR3 region: CASSEWAGELFF. The CDR3 DNA reads as TGTGCCAGCAGTGAATGGGCCGGGGAGCTGTTTTTT. V gene TRBV2 combines with J gene TRBJ2-2; no reliable D call. V was pared by 2 bases and J by 6 bases, with 4 bases between. CDR3 length: 12 residues. Germline V CDR1 and CDR2: SNHLY, FYNNEI. The variable domain in full, with the rest retrieved from reference TRBV2 and TRBJ2-2, is EPEVTQTPSHQVTQMGQEVILRCVPISNHLYFYWYRQILGQKVEFLVSFYNNEISEKSEIFDDQFSVERPDGSNFTLKIRSTKLEDSAMYFCASSEWAGELFFGEGSRLTVL.

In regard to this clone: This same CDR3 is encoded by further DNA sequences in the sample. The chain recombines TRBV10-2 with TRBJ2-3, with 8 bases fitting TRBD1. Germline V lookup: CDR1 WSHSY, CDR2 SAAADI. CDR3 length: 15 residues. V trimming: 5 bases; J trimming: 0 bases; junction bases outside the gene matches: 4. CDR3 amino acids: CASSRDRGSTDTQYF. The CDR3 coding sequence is TGCGCCAGCAGTCGAGACAGGGGTAGCACAGATACGCAGTATTTT.